The clone carrying this T cell receptor (beta chain) was seen at least ten times. Its target is not known. These data originate in a study of regulatory T cells in long-lasting Graves disease. Building of the TCR beta libraries involved iRepertoire HTBI primers and Arm-PCR of CDR3 regions. TCRdb redid the calling of the multiplex PCR reads with MiXCR, one entry per CDR3 protein. The repertoire has about 460,000 distinct CDR3 sequences, about 22% of them found once; the top ten carry 10% to 15%. Whole-study results and caveats: Those with persistent disease had in common more public clonotypes (about 2,700) than new patients (approximately 970). Persistent disease samples used TRBV28, TRBJ1-2 and TRBJ2-5 preferentially.

Germline V CDR1 and CDR2: DFQATT, SNEGSKA (reference sequence). The CDR3 is made up of 13 amino acids. Deletions cut 1 base from V and 7 bases from J, with 14 bases between. The sample's time point: persistent/refractory GD, antithyroid drugs over 5 years with positive TRAb. Preparation of the TCR library used RNA extracted from PBMCs. The clonotype comes from a female donor with Graves disease. The chain employs TRBV20-1 and TRBJ2-7; D is possibly TRBD2 (6 bases). This material consisted of peripheral blood mononuclear cells (PBMCs), taken when the disease was refractory, from a patient treated with antithyroid drugs. In nucleotides, the CDR3 is TGCAGTGCTAGAGTCGGGACTGCGTTGGAGCAGTACTTC. Protein product: CSARVGTALEQYF.